The rows below give T cell receptor beta chains drawn from one sample of a study of siplizumab effects on memory and regulatory T cells. Sequencing was performed with immunoSEQ multiplex PCR; in TCRdb, only in-frame clones are kept and a portion is missing. The sample lists just under 85,000 clones; 80% to 90% were seen once. The source material was Tregs sorted from blood. The receptors were sampled from a human donor in good health. Both conserved end residues are part of each CDR3. The D gene is left open where the match is weak. Size is stated for part of the rows, as once, few or many counts, or as a class when the clone is expanded.

CDR3 DNA: TGTGCCAGCCACGACAGGTTTAATGAAAAACTGTTTTTT
CDR3 protein: CASHDRFNEKLFF
V gene: TRBV7-9
CDR3 length: 13
D gene: .
clone size: .
J gene: TRBJ1-4

CDR3 DNA: TGCGCCAGCAGTGACGGGGGCCCCGGGCAAGAGACCCAGTACTTC
CDR3 protein: CASSDGGPGQETQYF
V gene: TRBV10-2
CDR3 length: 15
D gene: .
clone size: .
J gene: TRBJ2-5

CDR3 DNA: TGTGCCAGCTCACCAAACACAGGGAGGATTAATGAAAAACTGTTTTTT
CDR3 protein: CASSPNTGRINEKLFF
V gene: TRBV18
CDR3 length: 16
D gene: .
clone size: .
J gene: TRBJ1-4

CDR3 DNA: TGTGCCAGCAGCTTGGGGGACCCTCAGCCCCAGCATTTT
CDR3 protein: CASSLGDPQPQHF
V gene: TRBV5-5
CDR3 length: 13
D gene: .
clone size: .
J gene: TRBJ1-5

CDR3 DNA: TGCGCCAGCAGCTTGGTTGATACGCAGTATTTT
CDR3 protein: CASSLVDTQYF
V gene: TRBV5-1
CDR3 length: 11
D gene: .
clone size: .
J gene: TRBJ2-3

CDR3 DNA: TGCGCCAGTGCCAAGACCCGGACCGCCGCGGGGAACACCGGGGAGCTGTTTTTT
CDR3 protein: CASAKTRTAAGNTGELFF
V gene: TRBV4-1
CDR3 length: 18
D gene: .
clone size: .
J gene: TRBJ2-2

CDR3 DNA: TGCGCCAGCAGCCCCGACTGGAAGCAGTTCTTC
CDR3 protein: CASSPDWKQFF
V gene: TRBV5-1
CDR3 length: 11
D gene: .
clone size: .
J gene: TRBJ2-1

CDR3 DNA: TGTGCCAGCAGCTCCTTTTTAGGGATCTCTGGAAACACCATATATTTT
CDR3 protein: CASSSFLGISGNTIYF
V gene: TRBV11-2
CDR3 length: 16
D gene: .
clone size: .
J gene: TRBJ1-3

CDR3 DNA: TGTGCCAGCTCACCCAGGACAGGGACCTACGAGCAGTACTTC
CDR3 protein: CASSPRTGTYEQYF
V gene: TRBV18
CDR3 length: 14
D gene: TRBD1
clone size: .
J gene: TRBJ2-7

CDR3 DNA: TGTGCCAGCAGAACATTAGCGGGGGACACCTACGAGCAGTACTTC
CDR3 protein: CASRTLAGDTYEQYF
V gene: TRBV7-9
CDR3 length: 15
D gene: TRBD2
clone size: .
J gene: TRBJ2-7

CDR3 DNA: TGCGCCAGCAGCGGCGGGACACCATTTTCACCCCTCCACTTT
CDR3 protein: CASSGGTPFSPLHF
V gene: TRBV5-1
CDR3 length: 14
D gene: .
clone size: few
J gene: TRBJ1-6

CDR3 DNA: TGTGCCAGCAGCCCCTGGAATAGCGGGGTCCTCTCCTACGAGCAGTACTTC
CDR3 protein: CASSPWNSGVLSYEQYF
V gene: TRBV4-2
CDR3 length: 17
D gene: TRBD2
clone size: .
J gene: TRBJ2-7

CDR3 DNA: TGTGCCAGCAGCTTAGGGCAGGGCAATGAGCAGTTCTTC
CDR3 protein: CASSLGQGNEQFF
V gene: TRBV7-7
CDR3 length: 13
D gene: .
clone size: .
J gene: TRBJ2-1

CDR3 DNA: TGTGCCAGCAGCCGACTCCGGGACAGGGGCCCCACTTATGGCTACACCTTC
CDR3 protein: CASSRLRDRGPTYGYTF
V gene: TRBV7-9
CDR3 length: 17
D gene: TRBD1
clone size: .
J gene: TRBJ1-2

CDR3 DNA: TGCGCCAGCAGCCAAACAAATCTCCCGAACACTGAAGCTTTCTTT
CDR3 protein: CASSQTNLPNTEAFF
V gene: TRBV4-3
CDR3 length: 15
D gene: .
clone size: once
J gene: TRBJ1-1

CDR3 DNA: TGTGCCAGCAGCTTAGCCAGGGATCAGCCCCAGCATTTT
CDR3 protein: CASSLARDQPQHF
V gene: TRBV7-9
CDR3 length: 13
D gene: .
clone size: .
J gene: TRBJ1-5

CDR3 DNA: TGTGCCAGCATGGGAGGAGCGGCTAGCACAGATACGCAGTATTTT
CDR3 protein: CASMGGAASTDTQYF
V gene: TRBV28
CDR3 length: 15
D gene: .
clone size: .
J gene: TRBJ2-3

CDR3 DNA: TGTGCCAGCAGCTTAGGACGGCAGGACACTGAAGCTTTCTTT
CDR3 protein: CASSLGRQDTEAFF
V gene: TRBV11-1
CDR3 length: 14
D gene: .
clone size: .
J gene: TRBJ1-1